The 14 T cell receptor beta chains below all came from one sample that was sequenced in a study of cytomegalovirus exposure and HLA in healthy donors. Vbeta (60) and Jbeta (13) primers were used in the PCR. TCRdb's copy holds only in-frame clones and misses some; the assay was immunoSEQ multiplex PCR. Seen here are approximately 290,000 clones, 75% to 90% observed once, and the top ten hold about 0.3%. The sample comprised PBMCs. The receptors originated from a girl aged 2 to 9 in good health and CMV-seronegative.

This sequence joins TRBV7-2 and TRBJ1-5; 7 bases fit TRBD1. The CDR3 is 14 amino acids. The V segment lost 3 bases and the J segment 2 bases; nucleotides outside the gene matches: 1. The germline gives CDR1 SGHTA, CDR2 FQGNSA. The CDR3 bases are TGTGCCAGCAGCTTCGGACAGGGCAATCAGCCCCAGCATTTT. Translation gives CASSFGQGNQPQHF.

V and J are TRBV6-1 and TRBJ1-5, with 8 bases fitting TRBD1. V gave up 6 bases and J gave up 6 bases; unmatched junction bases: 4. This CDR3 is built from 13 residues. Germline CDR1 is MNHNS and CDR2 is SASEGT. Written as DNA, the CDR3 is TGTGCCAGCAGATCAGGGGGCGGTCAGCCCCAGCATTTT. This encodes CASRSGGGQPQHF.

The gene calls are TRBV7-2 and TRBJ1-3, with 9 bases that match TRBD1. CDR1 is SGHTA and CDR2 is FQGNSA in the germline V gene. The trim removed 5 bases at V and 4 bases at J, leaving 6 bases unmatched. This CDR3 has 15 residues. As DNA, the CDR3 is TGTGCCAGCAGCCTATCCGGGACAGGGGGAAACACCATATATTTT. It encodes CASSLSGTGGNTIYF.

V usage is TRBV18 and J usage is TRBJ1-1; the D is unclear. Trimming removed 1 base from V and 4 bases from J, with 16 bases in between. Germline values: CDR1 KGHSH, CDR2 LQKENI. This CDR3 has 16 residues. CDR3 in amino acids: CASSPQDFREFTEAFF. CDR3 sequence (DNA): TGTGCCAGCTCACCACAGGATTTTCGGGAGTTCACTGAAGCTTTCTTT.

This chain connects TRBV9 to TRBJ2-5; tentatively, D is TRBD1 (6 bases). Germline loops: CDR1 SGDLS, CDR2 YYNGEE. This CDR3 is built from 15 residues. The V end was cut by 3 bases, the J end by 5 bases, with 17 bases between. CDR3 region: CASSAHRDRHETQYF. As DNA, the CDR3 is TGTGCCAGCAGCGCACACAGGGACCGACATGAGACCCAGTACTTC.

The V gene is TRBV7-3, the J gene TRBJ2-1, with 7 bases aligning to TRBD2. CDR1 and CDR2 (germline): SGHTA, FQGTGA. CDR3 length: 13 amino acids. The trim removed 4 bases at V and 10 bases at J, leaving 7 bases unmatched. CDR3 sequence (DNA): TGTGCCAGCAGCTCCGCGAGCGGGGCAGAGCAGTTCTTC. It yields the protein CASSSASGAEQFF.

The rearrangement links TRBV7-9 to TRBJ2-1; a possible D gene is TRBD1 (5 bases). The CDR3 loop spans 15 amino acids. Trimming pared 4 bases from V and 0 bases from J, leaving 10 bases between. CDR1 is SEHNR, CDR2 FQNEAQ, per germline (reference sequence). CDR3 DNA: TGTGCCAGCAGCTCGCCAGGGCACTCCTACAATGAGCAGTTCTTC. It yields the protein CASSSPGHSYNEQFF.

The chain carries TRBV27 and TRBJ2-7; 8 bases agree with TRBD2. The CDR3 loop spans 14 amino acids. Germline V gene sequence: CDR1 MNHEY, CDR2 SMNVEV (reference sequence). After removal of 5 bases from V and 4 bases from J, the junction contained 7 bases not matched to a gene. The CDR3 DNA sequence: TGTGCCAGCAGTCCTCTGGGACTAGGGTACGAGCAGTACTTC. This encodes CASSPLGLGYEQYF.

J is TRBJ1-1 and V is TRBV6-1; TRBD1 agrees at 7 bases. The V and J ends lost 4 bases and 11 bases, in that order; junction bases with no gene match: 10. Germline V CDR1 and CDR2: MNHNS, SASEGT. The CDR3 totals 13 residues. This CDR3 reads CASSGRQGGVAFF. Written as DNA, the CDR3 is TGTGCCAGCAGTGGGAGACAGGGCGGGGTGGCTTTCTTT.

The chain uses TRBV2 and TRBJ2-5; D possibly corresponds to TRBD1 (6 bases). V lost 2 bases and J 6 bases, leaving 16 bases between the germline ends. The CDR3 spans 15 residues. Per the germline V gene, CDR1 is SNHLY and CDR2 is FYNNEI. The CDR3 here is CASSERGTTPQTQYF. Written as DNA, the CDR3 is TGTGCCAGCAGTGAAAGGGGGACGACCCCCCAGACCCAGTACTTC.

The rearrangement uses TRBV7-9 and TRBJ2-7, with D perhaps TRBD1 (5 bases). V lost 0 bases and J 6 bases, leaving 12 bases between the germline ends. There are 14 residues in the CDR3. Germline V gene data show CDR1 as SEHNR and CDR2 as FQNEAQ (reference sequence). The CDR3 DNA reads as TGTGCCAGCAGCTTAGCCGCAGGGTTTTCCGAGCAGTACTTC. It is translated as CASSLAAGFSEQYF.

The chain employs TRBV7-3 and TRBJ2-1, with TRBD1 as a possible D gene (6 bases). With 4 bases removed from V and 2 bases from J, the gap between germline ends came to 12 bases. Germline lookup yields CDR1 SGHTA and CDR2 FQGTGA. The CDR3 length is 15 residues. The CDR3 here is CASSSYRVPYNEQFF. The CDR3 DNA reads as TGTGCCAGCAGCTCGTACAGGGTTCCCTACAATGAGCAGTTCTTC.

This rearrangement joins TRBV9 to TRBJ2-7, with TRBD1 matching 9 bases. Germline V gene data show CDR1 as SGDLS and CDR2 as YYNGEE. This CDR3 has 17 residues. J gave up 3 bases and V 0 bases, and 10 bases lay outside the gene matches. Here the CDR3 DNA reads TGTGCCAGCAGCGTAGCTCCGGGGGGACAGGGCTACTACGAGCAGTACTTC. Protein: CASSVAPGGQGYYEQYF.

This clone has a single count. The chain combines TRBV7-6 with TRBJ2-7; 15 nucleotides align to TRBD2. The CDR3 sequence is 19 residues long. Per germline, CDR1 SGHVS and CDR2 FNYEAQ. V shed 4 bases, J shed 4 bases, and the junction held 14 bases outside the gene matches. CDR3 sequence: CASSSPGWTSGGAVYEQYF. The CDR3 DNA sequence: TGTGCCAGCAGCTCCCCCGGATGGACTAGCGGGGGGGCCGTATACGAGCAGTACTTC.